This T cell receptor (beta chain) is from a study of cytomegalovirus exposure and HLA in healthy donors. In its sample, this clone was seen a few times. What it binds is unknown. Vbeta (60) and Jbeta (13) primers were used in the PCR. TCRdb's copy holds only in-frame clones and misses some; the assay was immunoSEQ multiplex PCR. Counted here are approximately 75,000 clones, approximately 80% occurring once; the ten biggest clones make up approximately 20%. Study-level results: Certain sequence variants were highly shared and formed a cluster, and this cluster was likely a sequencing artifact. Most TCR sequences proved rare, with some public TCRs found in many donors. Some V segments (TRBV6-2 and TRBV6-3 among them) were excluded as indistinguishable.

The CDR3 length is 16 residues. The ends were cut back, 4 bases at V and 7 bases at J, with 21 bases in the middle. Looked up from germline, CDR1 is SGHRS and CDR2 is YFSETQ. The chain has TRBV5-1 and TRBJ2-1; D is possibly TRBD1 (6 bases). The TCR was taken from a man between 70 and 80 years old in good health and CMV-seropositive. The material sequenced was PBMCs. The CDR3 bases are TGCGCCAGCAGCAACTCCGCAGGGGAATTTATTAATGAGCAGTTCTTC. As protein: CASSNSAGEFINEQFF.